This TCR beta chain was recorded in a study of T-cell reconstitution after alpha-beta-depleted transplantation in children. This clonotype was seen many times. CDR1 and CDR2 (germline): SEHNR, FQNEAQ (reference sequence). The CDR3 contains 11 residues. Trimming removed 5 bases from V and 14 bases from J, with 14 bases in between. Unique molecular identifiers were built into the TCRbeta library. TCRdb passed the PCR reads through MiXCR, listing each CDR3 protein once. The sample has 190,000 or so distinct CDR3 sequences, about 6.4% seen once. The sequence was obtained from a human donor who donated a stem cell graft to a child with Wiskott-Aldrich syndrome. Sequencing was performed on PBMCs from the stem cell graft donor, taken from the stem cell graft. The V call is TRBV7-9, the J call TRBJ2-3, with D tentatively TRBD1 or TRBD2 (5 bases each). The CDR3 sequence is CASSRVGARYF. CDR3 nucleotides: TGTGCCAGCAGCCGGGTCGGGGCCCGGTATTTT.